Sequencing of this T cell receptor (beta chain) was carried out in a study of human CD8 memory T cell subsets (dated by TCRdb to the early 2020s). Background for the entire study: To assess how stem-like (TSTEM), progenitor exhausted-like (TPEX) and effector memory CD8+ T cell subsets are clonally related, the TCRbeta repertoires of these three subsets were compared. TCRbeta repertoires were obtained from six donors, each contributing TSTEM, TPEX and effector memory subsets. Here is what the overall study found, with its caveats: Normalized Shannon-Wiener diversity was similarly high in TSTEM and TPEX subsets, while effector memory subsets were less diverse by comparison. Greater repertoire diversity in TSTEM than in TPEX subsets was suggested by Chao1 estimates, potentially reflecting a broader range of specificities. Only TCRbeta chains were sequenced, and repertoire comparisons were based on about six donors, with testing performed by paired t-tests and Bonferroni correction. Clonotypes were shared with effector memory cells by both stem-like subsets, but only minimal overlap was found between TSTEM and TPEX repertoires, suggesting distinct antigen spectra.

CCR7+ PD-1- TIGIT- cells were the ones classified as stem-like memory CD8+ T cells (TSTEM). Density gradient separation was used to isolate peripheral blood mononuclear cells from healthy donor buffy coats. In the study, negative magnetic separation with EasySep or MojoSort CD8+ T cell isolation kits was used to enrich total CD8+ T cells. For each subset, total RNA was extracted using an RNeasy Mini Kit from duplicate vials of some 160,000 sorted CD8+ T cells. The PBMCs were used either fresh or after being cryopreserved in fetal bovine serum with roughly 10% DMSO. CD8+ T cell subsets were sorted to purity by fluorescence-activated cell sorting on a FACSAria III. The listed sequencing device is NextSeq 550. A Human TCR Profiling Kit was used to prepare UMI-labeled 5' RACE TCRbeta libraries. Every TCRbeta library was prepared in parallel with an identical number of PCR cycles. Processing in the source paper ran as follows. Each TCRbeta library contained between about 3,000 and 18,000 functional CDR3beta clonotypes. MIGEC 1.2.9 was used for UMI extraction and consensus assembly, with at least three reads per UMI being required. MiXCR 3.0.3 was used to extract the in-frame CDR3beta repertoires. Each sample was downsampled to 42,000 randomly selected UMIs before diversity metrics were calculated in VDJtools 1.2.1. For the top 3,000 clones of each sample pair, the repertoire overlap metrics D, R and F2 were calculated in VDJtools. TCRdb reprocessed the reads, so every CDR3 protein sequence counts as one entry and DNA is not shown. The V and J calls here are based on TCRdb, not the publication. The record for this sample contains about 10,000 distinct CDR3 sequences. The ten largest account for 15% of the sample.

As to this clonotype: It lacks a known antigen.

The sequencing input was CD8+ stem-like memory T cells (TSCM and TCM) sorted from PBMCs. Sample cell subset or site, as interpreted from the label and publication: stem-like memory CD8 T cells (TSTEM), CCR7+ PD-1- TIGIT-. The receptor was derived from a human donor in good health.

The CDR3 in this case is CASSLPHETNLDTDTQYF. The chain is encoded by TRBV28 joined to TRBJ2-3; TCRdb's assignment of TRBD2 cannot be checked, as there is no DNA. Reading the germline V gene gives CDR1 MDHEN and CDR2 SYDVKM. Including the terminal cysteine and phenylalanine, the CDR3 comprises 18 residues. The DNA is unrecorded.